Sequencing of this T cell receptor (beta chain) was carried out in a study of blood T cell repertoires in COVID-19 (dated by TCRdb to the early 2020s). General notes on the study: Samples covering the acute and convalescent phases of COVID-19 were provided by collaborators in the United States, Italy and Spain. The material from the prospective study consisted of cDNA or gDNA derived from T cells, B-cell-depleted T cells, or PBMCs. Deeply sampled blood TCRbeta repertoires from subjects exposed to, actively infected with, or recovered from COVID-19 were included in the dataset. The repertoires were released in a freely available public database intended as a resource for research on the immune response to SARS-CoV-2. Samples came from the ongoing ImmuneRACE study (first 160 participants) plus 1,254 subjects from 6 global collaborators. The sample metadata nearly always contained a de-identified subject ID, COVID-19 status, age in years and sex. Where HLA class I and class II types were available, the types were taken from metadata supplied by the sample provider, not from assay-based typing.

What the work shows at the level of the full study, not this receptor alone: The quantity of clinical and demographic metadata differed by source and by participant and was supplied without curation.

CDR1 MNHEY and CDR2 SMNVEV are derived from the germline V gene (reference sequence). Its CDR3 holds 14 amino acids, cysteine through phenylalanine. CDR3 DNA is the only sequence kept; it has 42 bases, read in frame from the first base. Deletion took 5 bases off V and 8 bases off J, with a span of 17 bases between the germline ends. Collaborating institutions collected whole blood in K2EDTA tubes following their own protocols. For TCRbeta analysis, collaborator samples were shipped as frozen whole blood, as isolated PBMCs, or as DNA extracted from either sample type. TCRbeta CDR3 regions were amplified from genomic DNA using the immunoSEQ Assay, a bias-controlled multiplex PCR. As for the authors' bioinformatics: Within the assay, amplification of reference gene primers was used to estimate how many nucleated cells each sample contained. To quantify the absolute abundance of each unique TCRbeta CDR3 rearrangement, sequence reads were collapsed and filtered. For each sample, productive Simpson clonality was calculated as the square root of Simpson's diversity index over productive rearrangements. The immuneACCESS repertoire file appears here via TCRdb, limited to in-frame rearrangements. These files lack a portion of the clones; in checked studies, under half of the deficit traces to unresolved V genes, and the cause of the others is not known. V and J calls and clone size are those listed in that table; D and trimming were worked out from the DNA. The sample records roughly 93,000 clones, around 87% of which are singletons. The top ten hold around 1.1% of the sample.

A single count supports this clone. What this receptor recognizes is not known. No clone much larger than this one lies a single base away; base qualities are absent. The sequencing input was peripheral blood. This TCR came from a human donor in a cohort sampled during active COVID-19. The sequence is built from TRBV27 and TRBJ2-3; 5 matching bases give a weak D call of TRBD2. The CDR3 region reads CASSTGTRAATQYF. The sequenced DNA is TGTGCCAGCAGTACCGGAACTAGAGCCGCTACGCAGTATTTT.